This is a list of T cell receptor beta chains from one sample in a study of shared clonotypes between healthy human individuals. TCRdb's table, derived via immunoSEQ multiplex PCR, lists solely in-frame clones and lacks some. This table holds hundreds of thousands of clones, less than 85% found once. The sample taken for sequencing was memory CD4+ T cells sorted from blood. The receptors come from a man between 25 and 39 years old in good health. The CDR3 runs from the conserved cysteine through the conserved F or W. D genes are given only for firm matches. Size is omitted from some rows. Given values are once, few, many or a class for expanded clones.

clone size	CDR3 length	V gene	D gene	J gene	CDR3 protein	CDR3 DNA
NA	15	TRBV11-2	TRBD2	TRBJ2-2	CASRALAANTGELFF	TGTGCCAGCAGAGCACTAGCGGCGAACACCGGGGAGCTGTTTTTT
NA	15	TRBV5-1	NA	TRBJ2-1	CASRRRSLNGNEQFF	TGCGCCAGCAGACGCAGGAGCCTTAATGGCAATGAGCAGTTCTTC
NA	21	TRBV5-1	NA	TRBJ1-1	CASSLEGGLRAAERMNTEAFF	TGCGCCAGCAGCTTGGAGGGAGGGTTGAGGGCCGCAGAAAGGATGAACACTGAAGCTTTCTTT
NA	15	TRBV14	TRBD2	TRBJ2-3	CASSLRAGRVDTQYF	TGTGCCAGCAGCCTCCGAGCGGGGCGGGTGGATACGCAGTATTTT
NA	13	TRBV2	NA	TRBJ1-2	CATPKGDIYGYTF	TGTGCCACCCCGAAGGGAGACATTTATGGCTACACCTTC
NA	14	TRBV29-1	NA	TRBJ2-7	CSASRRGEGYEQYF	TGCAGCGCTTCAAGGAGGGGAGAGGGGTACGAGCAGTACTTC
NA	15	TRBV6-1	TRBD1	TRBJ2-6	CALGQGHSGANVLTF	TGTGCCCTAGGACAGGGCCACTCTGGGGCCAACGTCCTGACTTTC
NA	15	TRBV5-5	NA	TRBJ2-1	CASSFTGNAYNEQFF	TGTGCCAGCAGCTTTACAGGAAACGCCTACAATGAGCAGTTCTTC
NA	14	TRBV27	NA	TRBJ1-1	CASSLNGMNTEAFF	TGTGCCAGCAGTTTAAACGGGATGAACACTGAAGCTTTCTTT
NA	15	TRBV18	NA	TRBJ2-7	CASSPLQGESYEQYF	TGTGCCAGCTCACCACTCCAAGGGGAATCCTACGAGCAGTACTTC
NA	16	TRBV4-3	TRBD2	TRBJ2-1	CASSQEAAGGDNEQFF	TGCGCCAGCAGCCAAGAAGCAGCGGGAGGGGACAATGAGCAGTTCTTC
NA	15	TRBV5-4	NA	TRBJ1-1	CASSLATTLNTEAFF	TGTGCCAGCAGCTTGGCCACCACGTTGAACACTGAAGCTTTCTTT
NA	12	TRBV29-1	NA	TRBJ1-1	CSATQTVFEAFF	TGCAGCGCAACTCAGACTGTTTTCGAAGCTTTCTTT
few	13	TRBV19	TRBD1	TRBJ2-7	CASSRTGGNEQYF	TGTGCCAGTAGTCGAACAGGGGGCAACGAGCAGTACTTC
NA	17	TRBV7-9	NA	TRBJ2-3	CASSGTLRSAGTDTQYF	TGTGCCAGCAGCGGAACGCTGCGTAGCGCGGGCACAGATACGCAGTATTTT
NA	16	TRBV11-1	TRBD1	TRBJ1-1	CASRATGVLMNTEAFF	TGTGCCAGCAGGGCAACAGGGGTCCTCATGAACACTGAAGCTTTCTTT
NA	17	TRBV14	TRBD1	TRBJ2-7	CASSQAVDRDREYEQYF	TGTGCCAGCAGCCAAGCAGTAGACCGGGACAGGGAATACGAGCAGTACTTC
NA	14	TRBV7-2	TRBD2	TRBJ2-1	CASSAGGPLGEQFF	TGTGCCAGCAGTGCGGGAGGGCCGCTGGGTGAGCAGTTCTTC
many	15	TRBV2	NA	TRBJ1-3	CASSEALQKGNTIYF	TGTGCCAGCAGTGAAGCGCTCCAGAAAGGAAACACCATATATTTT
few	12	TRBV2	NA	TRBJ1-2	CASSEATYGYTF	TGTGCCAGCAGTGAAGCGACCTATGGCTACACCTTC